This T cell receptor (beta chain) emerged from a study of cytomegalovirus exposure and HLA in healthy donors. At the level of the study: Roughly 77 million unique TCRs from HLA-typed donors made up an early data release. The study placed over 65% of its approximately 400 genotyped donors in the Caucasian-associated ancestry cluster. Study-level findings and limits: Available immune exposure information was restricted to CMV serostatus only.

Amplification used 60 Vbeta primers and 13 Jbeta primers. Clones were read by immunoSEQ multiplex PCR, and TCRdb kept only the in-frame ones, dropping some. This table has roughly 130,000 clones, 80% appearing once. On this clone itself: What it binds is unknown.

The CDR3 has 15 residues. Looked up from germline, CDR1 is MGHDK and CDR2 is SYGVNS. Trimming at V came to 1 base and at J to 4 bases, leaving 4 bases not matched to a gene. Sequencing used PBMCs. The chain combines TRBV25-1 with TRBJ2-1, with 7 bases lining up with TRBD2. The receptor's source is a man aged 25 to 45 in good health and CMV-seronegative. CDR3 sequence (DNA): TGTGCCAGCAGTGAATCCGGACTAGTTTACAATGAGCAGTTCTTC. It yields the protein CASSESGLVYNEQFF.